The source of this TCR beta chain is a study of shared clonotypes between healthy human individuals (dated by TCRdb to between 2020 and 2021). As for the study more broadly: A couple of women and three men aged 18 to 49 years were included in the cohort. For each donor, CD4 naive and CD4 memory were each given three plates, CD8 naive was given two plates, and CD8 memory was given one plate. Blood TCR repertoires of about five healthy adults were deeply sequenced to estimate repertoire size and the extent of clonotype sharing between individuals. Different laboratories and diverse techniques were used to prepare libraries and sequence TCR repertoires, to increase sequencing depth and limit assay-specific biases. Per donor, leukapheresis produced somewhere between about 0.9 and 9 billion PBMCs.

Using the deep immunoSEQ assay, TCR CDR3 regions were amplified from genomic DNA by multiplex PCR. Extracted genomic DNA from each cell subset was spread evenly across all wells of several immunoSEQ 96-well plates, with each plate serving as a replicate. Each replicate PCR for sorted subsets received approximately 220 ng genomic DNA, equal to about 29,000 T cell genomes. Purified libraries were measured with a Qubit 3.0 fluorometer, size-checked on a Bioanalyzer 2100, and measured again with the KAPA Library Quantification kit. Every immunoSEQ 96-well plate was sequenced on a dedicated single-read 150-cycle Illumina NextSeq 550 flow cell. Per the authors' processing: Because only junctional sequences without quality scores were contained in the immunoSEQ output, filtering matching that applied to full-length reads could not be performed. Sequences were annotated with PyIR, a Python wrapper for IgBLAST v1.9, using IMGT germline references to assign V/J genes and CDR3. Any read was removed if the V/J assignment was weak (E-value above 1e-6), the CDR3 was missing, or the read contained stop codons, out-of-frame junctions, or ambiguous translated residues. V3J clonotypes were defined as sequences sharing an identical inferred V gene, J gene, and CDR3 amino acid sequence. The percentage overlap between two repertoires was calculated by dividing the number of shared unique clonotypes by the size of the smaller repertoire. Three approaches were used to assess repertoire richness: RTK rarefaction, the Chao1 estimator, and Recon v2.1 estimates of unobserved clonotypes. For all TCRbeta clonotypes obtained by the gDNA method from a few donors, generation probabilities were computed with OLGA. Here the immuneACCESS table is served through TCRdb, limited to in-frame sequences with V and J called. Missing clones are a known gap in these copies; in checked studies unresolved V genes cover under half, and the rest lacks a known reason. The V and J calls and clone size were taken over from that table, and D and trimming were inferred from the DNA. For this sample there are around 1.5 million clones; 95% to 99% appear just once. About 0.45% of the sample is held by the ten biggest clonotypes.

In regard to this clone: Its antigen is currently not known. No much larger clone exists at a distance of one base, and base qualities are not known.

The donors were healthy, HIV-negative adults who had no recently reported acute infections or vaccinations. Every donor was a Caucasian adult residing in Nashville, Tennessee, USA. CD4+ T cells were enriched by magnetic negative selection; naive cells were then positively selected on CD45RA, and the negative fraction formed the memory subset. Blood was obtained by leukapheresis, after which PBMCs were separated by Ficoll-Histopaque density gradient centrifugation and cryopreserved in liquid nitrogen vapor phase. Purity and quantity of every magnetically sorted T cell population were checked by analytical flow cytometry. Genomic DNA was isolated from every sorted fraction and measured by UV absorbance on a Nanodrop 2000c. CDR1 and CDR2 (MNHEY, SMNVEV) derive from the germline V gene (reference sequence). The CDR3 numbers 14 residues from cysteine through phenylalanine. Left in the record is the CDR3 DNA by itself, 42 bases read in frame from the first base. V was cut back by 4 bases and J by 5 bases, leaving a gap of 15 bases between them.

The research as a whole found: Pairwise subsampling led to the expectation that sequencing depth would affect the degree of clonotype sharing among donors. Across a handful of donors, approximately 4.6% of naive CD4, approximately 3.6% of naive CD8, 2.3% of memory CD4, and around 0.4% of memory CD8 clonotypes were shared. Compared with non-shared clonotypes, clonotypes shared by all four sorted-subset donors had higher generation probabilities. Because the study included only a small number of donors, the genetic and exposure-history diversity represented was limited. Only blood was sampled, and tissue TCR repertoires likely differ from those in blood. Even with the large sequencing depth, rarefaction of the sorted-subset datasets indicated that sequencing was incomplete. Larger estimated clonotype richness was generally found for naive subsets than for memory subsets.

The V and J segments used are TRBV27 and TRBJ2-7, with TRBD2 perhaps the D gene, on 6 matching bases. Sequencing used naive CD4+ T cells sorted from blood. Per the publication, the cell subset or site label means: CD45RA+ positively selected. The origin of this receptor is a man aged 25 to 45 in good health. The DNA sequence is given as TGTGCCAGCAGTTCGGGACTCATTGGCCACGAGCAGTACTTC. This gives the protein CASSSGLIGHEQYF.